These T cell receptor beta chains were read from a single sample in a study of blood T cell repertoires in COVID-19. Libraries were prepared by immunoSEQ multiplex PCR; TCRdb keeps only in-frame clonotypes and omits some of them. Seen here are under 200,000 clones, approximately 88% observed once, and the top ten hold roughly 9.1%. The sample taken for sequencing was peripheral blood. Every receptor here comes from a woman of 80 years or more with active or convalescent COVID-19. Each CDR3 is given with its conserved first and last residue. D genes are given only for firm matches. The listing skips clone size in some rows; elsewhere it reads once, few, many or a size class.

D gene: TRBD1; V gene: TRBV27; J gene: TRBJ1-2; clone size: once; CDR3 protein: CASAITRDSGYGYTF; CDR3 DNA: TGTGCCAGCGCTATCACCCGGGACAGCGGCTATGGCTACACCTTC
D gene: TRBD1; V gene: TRBV6-2/TRBV6-3; J gene: TRBJ1-2; clone size: .; CDR3 protein: CASSLQPTGSYGYTF; CDR3 DNA: TGTGCCAGCAGTTTACAACCGACAGGGAGCTATGGCTACACCTTC
D gene: .; V gene: TRBV6-6; J gene: TRBJ1-6; clone size: .; CDR3 protein: CASSPWAGVPLHF; CDR3 DNA: TGTGCCAGCAGTCCCTGGGCCGGTGTCCCCCTCCACTTT
D gene: TRBD1; V gene: TRBV7-2; J gene: TRBJ1-3; clone size: .; CDR3 protein: CASSYTGDGNTIYF; CDR3 DNA: TGTGCCAGCAGCTATACAGGGGACGGAAACACCATATATTTT
D gene: .; V gene: TRBV10-3; J gene: TRBJ1-1; clone size: .; CDR3 protein: CAIRFSGNTEAFF; CDR3 DNA: TGTGCCATCAGGTTCAGTGGGAACACTGAAGCTTTCTTT
D gene: .; V gene: TRBV11-3; J gene: TRBJ1-3; clone size: .; CDR3 protein: CASSHRGTGNTIYF; CDR3 DNA: TGTGCCAGCTCCCATAGGGGGACTGGAAACACCATATATTTT
D gene: TRBD1; V gene: TRBV27; J gene: TRBJ1-4; clone size: .; CDR3 protein: CASSSDRGREKLFF; CDR3 DNA: TGTGCCAGCAGTTCCGACAGGGGGCGAGAAAAACTGTTTTTT
D gene: TRBD1; V gene: TRBV5-1; J gene: TRBJ2-2; clone size: .; CDR3 protein: CASSLDGTGLTGELFF; CDR3 DNA: TGCGCCAGCAGCTTGGATGGGACAGGCCTCACCGGGGAGCTGTTTTTT
D gene: .; V gene: TRBV18; J gene: TRBJ1-2; clone size: once; CDR3 protein: CASSPRGPLQDNYGYTF; CDR3 DNA: TGTGCCAGCTCACCACGGGGGCCCCTACAGGATAACTATGGCTACACCTTC
D gene: TRBD1; V gene: TRBV27; J gene: TRBJ1-6; clone size: once; CDR3 protein: CASSPDRGNSPLHF; CDR3 DNA: TGTGCCAGCAGTCCGGACAGGGGGAATTCACCCCTCCACTTT
D gene: TRBD1; V gene: TRBV5-4; J gene: TRBJ2-2; clone size: .; CDR3 protein: CASSLAGGAGTGELFF; CDR3 DNA: TGTGCCAGCAGCTTGGCAGGGGGCGCGGGAACCGGGGAGCTGTTTTTT
D gene: .; V gene: TRBV19; J gene: TRBJ2-7; clone size: .; CDR3 protein: CASSMRHDRGEQYF; CDR3 DNA: TGTGCCAGTAGTATGAGGCACGATCGGGGGGAGCAGTACTTC
D gene: .; V gene: TRBV7-2; J gene: TRBJ1-3; clone size: .; CDR3 protein: CASSLAYRVGGNTIYF; CDR3 DNA: TGTGCCAGCAGCTTAGCGTACAGGGTGGGTGGAAACACCATATATTTT
D gene: .; V gene: TRBV19; J gene: TRBJ1-2; clone size: .; CDR3 protein: CASTGGYGYTF; CDR3 DNA: TGTGCCAGTACCGGGGGTTATGGCTACACCTTC
D gene: .; V gene: TRBV19; J gene: TRBJ2-2; clone size: .; CDR3 protein: CASSAERADTGELFF; CDR3 DNA: TGTGCCAGTAGTGCCGAGCGTGCGGATACCGGGGAGCTGTTTTTT
D gene: .; V gene: TRBV19; J gene: TRBJ1-2; clone size: .; CDR3 protein: CASSPTTVAGGYTF; CDR3 DNA: TGTGCCAGTAGTCCTACTACGGTGGCGGGAGGCTACACCTTC
D gene: TRBD1; V gene: TRBV6-5; J gene: TRBJ1-4; clone size: .; CDR3 protein: CASSLQQGSNEKLFF; CDR3 DNA: TGTGCCAGCAGTTTACAACAGGGGAGTAATGAAAAACTGTTTTTT
D gene: .; V gene: TRBV6-5; J gene: TRBJ2-7; clone size: .; CDR3 protein: CASSYSVDSFYEQYF; CDR3 DNA: TGTGCCAGCAGTTACTCGGTGGACAGTTTCTACGAGCAGTACTTC
D gene: .; V gene: TRBV19; J gene: TRBJ2-1; clone size: .; CDR3 protein: CASSIQVAYNEQFF; CDR3 DNA: TGTGCCAGTAGTATACAGGTGGCCTACAATGAGCAGTTCTTC
D gene: .; V gene: TRBV18; J gene: TRBJ1-1; clone size: .; CDR3 protein: CASSQKQGESSEAFF; CDR3 DNA: TGTGCCAGCTCACAAAAACAGGGAGAGTCATCCGAAGCTTTCTTT
D gene: .; V gene: TRBV6-2/TRBV6-3; J gene: TRBJ2-2; clone size: once; CDR3 protein: CASSYMGADTGELFF; CDR3 DNA: TGTGCCAGCAGTTACATGGGAGCGGACACCGGGGAGCTGTTTTTT
D gene: .; V gene: TRBV18; J gene: TRBJ2-2; clone size: .; CDR3 protein: CASSRQALNTGELFF; CDR3 DNA: TGTGCCAGCTCCCGACAGGCCCTTAACACCGGGGAGCTGTTTTTT